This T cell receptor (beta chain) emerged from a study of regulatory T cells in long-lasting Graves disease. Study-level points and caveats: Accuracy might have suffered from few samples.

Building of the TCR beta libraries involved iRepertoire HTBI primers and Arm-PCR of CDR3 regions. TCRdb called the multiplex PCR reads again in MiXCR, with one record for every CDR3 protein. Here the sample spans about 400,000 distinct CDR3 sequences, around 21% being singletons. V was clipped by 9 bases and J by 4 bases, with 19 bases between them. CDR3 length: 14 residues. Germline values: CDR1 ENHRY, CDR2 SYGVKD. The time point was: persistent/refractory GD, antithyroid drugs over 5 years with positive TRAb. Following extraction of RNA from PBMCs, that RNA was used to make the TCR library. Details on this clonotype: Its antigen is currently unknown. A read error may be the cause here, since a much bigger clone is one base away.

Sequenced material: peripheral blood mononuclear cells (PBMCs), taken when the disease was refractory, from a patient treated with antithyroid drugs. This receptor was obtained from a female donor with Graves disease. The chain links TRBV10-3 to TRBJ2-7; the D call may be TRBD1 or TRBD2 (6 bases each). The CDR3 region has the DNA TGTGCCATACCCTTAAGGGGGGTGCCGTACGAGCAGTACTTC. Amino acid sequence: CAIPLRGVPYEQYF.